This passage covers 28 T cell receptor beta chains from one sample sequenced in a study of OX40 agonist ivuxolimab in advanced cancers. Libraries were prepared by immunoSEQ multiplex PCR; TCRdb keeps only in-frame clonotypes and omits some of them. The data show tens of thousands of clones, over 80% seen once. Sequenced here: CD4+ or CD8+ T cells sorted from blood, sampled in a trial of the OX40 agonist ivuxolimab. These receptors all stem from an adult with an advanced solid tumor such as melanoma, head and neck, liver or kidney cancer.

This clone was detected once. The rearrangement uses TRBV7-9 and TRBJ2-3; possibly TRBD2 for D (5 bases). There are 14 residues in the CDR3. V lost 5 bases to trimming and J lost 6 bases, with 15 bases between them. CDR1 and CDR2 from the germline V gene are SEHNR and FQNEAQ (reference sequence). CDR3: CASSTGLFVDTQYF. In nucleotides, the CDR3 is TGTGCCAGCAGCACCGGACTGTTTGTGGATACGCAGTATTTT.

V usage is TRBV6-1 and J usage is TRBJ2-5; 10 nucleotides agree with TRBD1. The end of the DNA fits TRBJ2-7 better, so the J call may be wrong. Germline CDR1 is MNHNS and CDR2 is SASEGT. The CDR3 runs to 15 residues. In nucleotides, the CDR3 is TGTGCCAGCAGGTTGGGGACAGGGGCACCCTACGAGCAGTACTTC. This codes for CASRLGTGAPYEQYF.

The V gene is TRBV28, the J gene TRBJ2-7, with D possibly TRBD1 on 5 matching bases. Deletions cut 3 bases from V and 5 bases from J, with 17 bases between. CDR3 length equals 15 residues. CDR1 and CDR2 from the germline V gene are MDHEN and SYDVKM. In DNA form, the CDR3 reads TGTGCCAGCAGTTTGACAGTCGAATCCCGGGACGAGCAGTACTTC. Translation: CASSLTVESRDEQYF.

This clone was picked up one time. The chain uses TRBV21-1 and TRBJ2-1. TRBV21-1 corresponds to a pseudogene. CDR3 size: 12 residues. The CDR3 spells CASSKGRNEQFF. CDR3 sequence (DNA): TGTGCCAGCAGCAAAGGACGCAATGAGCAGTTCTTC.

This chain joins TRBV6-1 and TRBJ2-2; D may be TRBD2 (6 bases). Germline V CDR1 and CDR2: MNHNS, SASEGT. Trimming took off 7 bases at V and 0 bases at J, with 9 bases between the two ends. CDR3 length equals 14 residues. CDR3 protein: CASTERANTGELFF. The CDR3 DNA sequence: TGTGCCAGCACCGAGCGGGCGAACACCGGGGAGCTGTTTTTT.

The sample holds one count of this clone. The rearrangement uses TRBV4-1 and TRBJ1-1, with no clear D. Trimming took 3 bases from V and 0 from J, leaving 8 bases between them. The length of the CDR3 is 14 residues. Per germline, CDR1 MGHRA and CDR2 YSYEKL. In DNA form, the CDR3 reads TGCGCCAGCAGCCATGTTCGGTTGAACACTGAAGCTTTCTTT. Translating it yields CASSHVRLNTEAFF.

The rearrangement uses TRBV20-1 and TRBJ1-2; D is undetermined. The CDR3 has 8 residues. CDR1 and CDR2 from the germline V gene are DFQATT and SNEGSKA (reference sequence). CDR3 amino acids: CRAEGYTF. Here the CDR3 DNA reads TGCAGGGCAGAGGGCTACACCTTC.

The chain is built from TRBV5-6 and TRBJ2-1; possible D gene TRBD1, 7 bases. CDR1 SGHDT and CDR2 YYEEEE come from the germline V gene. The CDR3 sequence is 15 residues long. The V gene lost 4 bases and the J gene lost 4 bases, with 15 bases spanning the gap. CDR3 in amino acids: CASSLGGTAYNEQFF. The CDR3 DNA reads TGTGCCAGCAGCCTGGGCGGGACAGCTTACAATGAGCAGTTCTTC.

The chain couples TRBV2 to TRBJ1-1, with D unclear. Trimming took 4 bases from V and 6 from J, leaving 15 bases between them. This CDR3 region has 14 residues. CDR1 and CDR2 (germline): SNHLY, FYNNEI. This CDR3 is CASSAKLESAEAFF. The CDR3 region has the DNA TGTGCCAGCAGTGCTAAGTTGGAGAGCGCTGAAGCTTTCTTT.

This rearrangement joins TRBV7-6 to TRBJ2-3; no clear D gene. The CDR3 length is 11 residues. The V and J ends lost 3 bases and 3 bases respectively, with 1 base between them. Germline CDR1 and CDR2: SGHVS and FNYEAQ. The chain's CDR3 is CASSFTDTQYF. DNA for the CDR3: TGTGCCAGCAGCTTTACAGATACGCAGTATTTT.

The chain joins TRBV4-1 to TRBJ1-4; 9 bases line up with TRBD1. This CDR3 comprises 16 residues. The germline V gene has CDR1 MGHRA and CDR2 YSYEKL. J was trimmed by 12 bases and V by 2 bases; bases with no gene match: 13. The CDR3 region is CASSQYLGGGQGQLFF. The DNA for the CDR3 is TGCGCCAGCAGCCAATACCTCGGCGGGGGACAGGGTCAACTGTTTTTT.

The rearrangement links TRBV6-1 to TRBJ2-7; TRBD1 matches 9 bases. J lost 2 bases, V lost 6 bases, and 8 bases had no gene match. Germline CDR1 is MNHNS and CDR2 is SASEGT. The CDR3 runs to 15 residues. CDR3 DNA: TGTGCCAGCAGGGCCGGGACAGGGAGAACCTACGAGCAGTACTTC. Protein: CASRAGTGRTYEQYF.

The gene calls are TRBV7-8 and TRBJ2-2; 11 positions agree with TRBD2. The length of the CDR3 is 16 residues. Germline trimming cut 4 bases from V and 0 bases from J; bases unmatched to any gene: 1. Germline CDR1 is SGHVS and CDR2 is FQNEAQ. CDR3 in amino acids: CASSSSGGPNTGELFF. As DNA, the CDR3 is TGTGCCAGCAGCTCTAGCGGGGGGCCGAACACCGGGGAGCTGTTTTTT.

The chain couples TRBV13 to TRBJ1-1, with TRBD1 identical over 7 bases. This CDR3 region has 16 residues. CDR1 is PRHDT and CDR2 is FYEKMQ in the germline V gene (reference sequence). Trimming removed 5 bases from V and 1 base from J; junction bases left unmatched: 10. CDR3 nucleotides: TGTGCCAGCAGCCACCCGGAGGGGGCTGCGAACACTGAAGCTTTCTTT. Residues: CASSHPEGAANTEAFF.

The rearrangement joins TRBV10-3 to TRBJ1-2; no reliable D call. From germline, CDR1 is ENHRY and CDR2 SYGVKD. Trimming left V 0 bases short and J 0 bases short, with 14 bases between. This CDR3 region has 17 residues. As DNA, the CDR3 is TGTGCCATCAGTGAGTCTGGAAGTATTACAGCTAACTATGGCTACACCTTC. Encoded protein: CAISESGSITANYGYTF.

The chain is built from TRBV14 and TRBJ2-1; D may be TRBD1 or TRBD2 (5 bases each). The CDR3 has 15 amino acids. Germline CDR1 SGHDN, CDR2 FVKESK. Deletions cut 0 bases from V and 3 bases from J, with 9 bases between. This chain's CDR3 is CASSQEGRIYNEQFF. The CDR3, as DNA: TGTGCCAGCAGCCAAGAGGGACGCATCTACAATGAGCAGTTCTTC.

This chain connects TRBV11-2 to TRBJ2-3, with unresolved D. The CDR3 length is 15 residues. Trimming took 1 base from V and 3 from J, leaving 11 bases between them. Per the germline V gene, CDR1 is SGHAT and CDR2 is FQNNGV. The CDR3 region has the DNA TGTGCCAGCAGCTTAGTGACGGAAGCAACAGATACGCAGTATTTT. Protein product: CASSLVTEATDTQYF.

The V call is TRBV28, the J call TRBJ1-2, with a weak D call TRBD1 (5 bases). The CDR3 sequence is 14 residues long. V dropped 6 bases and J dropped 4 bases, with 15 bases sitting between them. The germline gives CDR1 MDHEN, CDR2 SYDVKM. The CDR3, as DNA: TGTGCCAGCAGCCGCCCCCCGGGACCCTATGGCTACACCTTC. Its protein product is CASSRPPGPYGYTF.

This clone was picked up one time. V and J are TRBV4-1 and TRBJ2-7; D not certain. Germline CDR1 reads MGHRA; CDR2 reads YSYEKL. V was shortened by 1 base and J by 0 bases, with 10 bases between the two germline ends. The CDR3 is made up of 15 amino acids. The chain's CDR3 is CASSQGNDGSYEQYF. The CDR3 DNA follows: TGCGCCAGCAGCCAAGGAAACGACGGCTCCTACGAGCAGTACTTC.

The V and J genes are TRBV6-5 and TRBJ1-5; 7 nucleotides match TRBD1. Germline V gene data show CDR1 as MNHEY and CDR2 as SVGAGI. The ends lost 7 bases at V and 0 bases at J; junction bases unmatched: 3. The CDR3 is made up of 14 amino acids. The CDR3 sequence: CASTGQASNQPQHF. In nucleotides, the CDR3 is TGTGCCAGCACCGGACAGGCTAGCAATCAGCCCCAGCATTTT.

The J gene is TRBJ1-1, the V gene TRBV19, with TRBD1 as a possible D gene (5 bases). CDR3 length: 14 residues. Deletions cut 7 bases from V and 7 bases from J, with 19 bases between. The germline V gene has CDR1 LNHDA and CDR2 SQIVND (reference sequence). Here the CDR3 DNA reads TGTGCCAGTAACGAATATGGGGACGGGGGTGAAGCTTTCTTT. It codes for CASNEYGDGGEAFF.

The chain is built from TRBV7-3 and TRBJ2-7; 7 bases fit TRBD2. The ends lost 5 bases at V and 7 bases at J; junction bases unmatched: 8. Germline V gene data show CDR1 as SGHTA and CDR2 as FQGTGA. This CDR3 comprises 13 residues. CDR3 sequence: CASSPRGGDEQYF. In DNA, the CDR3 is TGTGCCAGCAGCCCAAGGGGAGGGGATGAGCAGTACTTC.

Here the CDR3 DNA reads TGTGCCAGCAGTTACTCGGCTGTCTACGAGCAGTACTTC. This translates into CASSYSAVYEQYF. V and J are TRBV6-5 and TRBJ2-7; D ambiguous. CDR1 is MNHEY and CDR2 is SVGAGI in the germline V gene. Between the trimmed V and J ends, which lost 0 bases and 3 bases, there was a span of 6 bases. There are 13 residues in the CDR3.

The genes are TRBV21-1 and TRBJ2-2. TRBV21-1 is flagged as a pseudogene. The CDR3 length is 16 residues. DNA for the CDR3: TGTGCCAGCAGCAAAGCTGGGGTCCCGAACACCGGGGAGCTGTTTTTT. Translation gives CASSKAGVPNTGELFF.

The CDR3 region has the DNA TGTGCCAGTAGTATAGATGAAGACACTGAAGCTTTCTTT. As protein: CASSIDEDTEAFF. The J gene is TRBJ1-1, the V gene TRBV19, with D unresolved. The CDR3 is 13 amino acids. From germline, CDR1 is LNHDA and CDR2 SQIVND (reference sequence). The V gene lost 0 bases and the J gene lost 3 bases, with 5 bases spanning the gap. The entire variable domain, with the rest obtained from reference TRBV19 and TRBJ1-1, is as follows: DGGITQSPKYLFRKEGQNVTLSCEQNLNHDAMYWYRQDPGQGLRLIYYSQIVNDFQKGDIAEGYSVSREKKESFPLTVTSAQKNPTAFYLCASSIDEDTEAFFGQGTRLTVV.

The gene calls are TRBV4-3 and TRBJ1-4, with TRBD1 as a possible D gene (5 bases). The CDR3 has 16 residues. Germline V gene data show CDR1 as LGHNA and CDR2 as YSLEER. V was shortened by 1 base and J by 3 bases, with 12 bases between the two germline ends. The CDR3 DNA is TGCGCCAGCAGCCAAGGGATGGGGGGGTCTAATGAAAAACTGTTTTTT. The encoded protein is CASSQGMGGSNEKLFF.

The chain couples TRBV6-1 to TRBJ2-7; maybe TRBD2 (5 bases). V lost 0 bases and J 4 bases, leaving 13 bases between the germline ends. CDR3 length: 15 amino acids. Germline lookup yields CDR1 MNHNS and CDR2 SASEGT. For the CDR3, the DNA is TGTGCCAGCAGTGAAGCAGGAGGATCGGGGTACGAGCAGTACTTC. It is translated as CASSEAGGSGYEQYF.

CDR3 sequence: CAISGQRELDTQYF. CDR3 coding DNA: TGTGCCATCAGTGGTCAGCGGGAGCTAGATACGCAGTATTTT. This chain uses TRBV10-3 with TRBJ2-3; 8 bases agree with TRBD2. Trimming took 4 bases from V and 5 from J; bases not matched to a gene: 5. From germline, CDR1 is ENHRY and CDR2 SYGVKD. The CDR3 is made up of 14 amino acids.